The 32 T cell receptor beta chains below were found in one sample sequenced in a study of blood T cells in healthy people across ages. A second PCR of 7 to 11 cycles used a sample-barcoded 5' primer and a J-beta primer mix. In TCRdb, the 5' RACE reads were re-called with MiXCR into one record per CDR3 protein. This table holds 1.5 million to 2 million distinct CDR3 sequences, 28% found once. The sample taken for sequencing was blood. These receptors were collected from a woman younger than 45 in good health.

This clonotype was counted a few times. The rearrangement links TRBV6-6 to TRBJ1-2, with D possibly TRBD1 on 5 matching bases. The CDR3 is 12 amino acids. CDR1 and CDR2 (germline): MNHNY, SVGAGI (reference sequence). The V end was cut by 9 bases, the J end by 3 bases, with 11 bases between. The CDR3 DNA is TGTGCCAGTCGGGACCGCCACTATGGCTACACCTTC. Encoded protein: CASRDRHYGYTF.

A few counts support this clonotype. The chain is built from TRBV7-6 and TRBJ1-4, with 7 bases lining up with TRBD1. The junction had 5 bases not matched to a gene; V was cut back by 6 bases and J by 7 bases. Germline V CDR1 and CDR2: SGHVS, FNYEAQ. CDR3 length: 13 residues. CDR3 sequence: CASSPTGFEKLFF. The CDR3, as DNA: TGTGCCAGCAGTCCGACAGGGTTTGAAAAACTGTTTTTT.

The rearrangement links TRBV2 to TRBJ2-2; D not certain. Trimming left V 2 bases short and J 7 bases short, with 20 bases between. Germline CDR1 reads SNHLY; CDR2 reads FYNNEI. The CDR3 sequence is 17 residues long. The CDR3, as DNA: TGTGCCAGCAGTGAATCGGGCGGCGTCTTGATGGGCGGGGAGCTGTTTTTT. It translates to CASSESGGVLMGGELFF. The full variable domain, in which reference TRBV2 and TRBJ2-2 provide the parts outside the CDR3, is EPEVTQTPSHQVTQMGQEVILRCVPISNHLYFYWYRQILGQKVEFLVSFYNNEISEKSEIFDDQFSVERPDGSNFTLKIRSTKLEDSAMYFCASSESGGVLMGGELFFGEGSRLTVL.

V gene TRBV7-2 combines with J gene TRBJ1-3; D is possibly TRBD1 (5 bases). The V end was cut by 4 bases, the J end by 3 bases, with 10 bases between. The germline V gene encodes CDR1 SGHTA and CDR2 FQGNSA. The CDR3 runs 14 residues. CDR3 amino acids: CASSSSGFGNTIYF. Here the CDR3 DNA reads TGTGCCAGCAGCTCGTCAGGGTTTGGAAACACCATATATTTT.

V and J are TRBV3-1 and TRBJ2-1, with 7 positions matching TRBD1. Germline assignment: CDR1 LGHDT and CDR2 YNNKEL (reference sequence). The length of the CDR3 is 13 residues. V lost 5 bases, J lost 10 bases, and 8 bases stayed unmatched. DNA of the CDR3: TGTGCCAGCAGCTCCGGGACAGTCGTGGAGCAGTTCTTC. Translating gives CASSSGTVVEQFF.

This clonotype was detected ten times or more. The V gene is TRBV7-2, the J gene TRBJ2-5; D may correspond to TRBD1 or TRBD2 (6 bases each). V lost 5 bases and J lost 5, with 18 bases in between. This CDR3 has 15 residues. Germline CDR1 SGHTA, CDR2 FQGNSA. The CDR3 DNA sequence: TGTGCCAGCAGCCCTAAGGGGGGCGGAGGGGAGACCCAGTACTTC. This codes for CASSPKGGGGETQYF.

This clonotype was counted a few times. This chain uses TRBV13 with TRBJ1-5; 10 nucleotides line up with TRBD1. The CDR3 consists of 19 residues. Trimming removed 4 bases from V and 4 bases from J; junction bases left unmatched: 16. Per the germline V gene, CDR1 is PRHDT and CDR2 is FYEKMQ (reference sequence). Written as DNA, the CDR3 is TGTGCCAGCAGCTCTCAGGACAGGGGGATGGTAAGATGGAATCAGCCCCAGCATTTT. The encoded protein is CASSSQDRGMVRWNQPQHF.

The rearrangement joins TRBV6-2 or TRBV6-3 to TRBJ2-2; D remains ambiguous. Per germline, CDR1 MNHEY and CDR2 SVGEGT. Trimming removed 6 bases at V and 6 bases at J, with 11 bases between. This CDR3 spans 13 amino acids. The CDR3 DNA is TGTGCCAGCAGCATCACCCGGGCCGGGGAGCTGTTTTTT. It codes for CASSITRAGELFF.

With respect to this clonotype: The junction and the germline gene differ at one end; a read error may be behind it. The chain joins TRBV18 to TRBJ2-5, with 7 bases aligning to TRBD1. The CDR3 covers 16 residues. Germline CDR1 KGHSH, CDR2 LQKENI. CDR3 DNA: TGTGCCAGCCCACCTCTCGGACAGGCTACTACGTGGGAGCAGTACTTC. Amino acids: CASPPLGQATTWEQYF.

The count of this clonotype is one. The chain couples TRBV5-1 to TRBJ2-2; 9 bases map to TRBD2. CDR1 is SGHRS, CDR2 YFSETQ, per germline. J lost 4 bases, V lost 4 bases, and 5 bases had no gene match. The CDR3 is made up of 15 amino acids. DNA for the CDR3: TGCGCCAGCAGCGGGACTAGCCCGCCCACCGGGGAGCTGTTTTTT. This sequence encodes CASSGTSPPTGELFF.

The rearrangement joins TRBV7-9 to TRBJ1-1; no firm D call. From germline, CDR1 is SEHNR and CDR2 FQNEAQ (reference sequence). The CDR3 sequence is 14 residues long. V lost 6 bases and J 3 bases, leaving 14 bases between the germline ends. The DNA of the CDR3 is TGTGCCAGCAGTAGGGAACTAAGGGACACTGAAGCTTTCTTT. This codes for CASSRELRDTEAFF.

The V call is TRBV7-2, the J call TRBJ1-2; tentatively, D is TRBD1 (5 bases). Germline-derived CDR1 and CDR2 are SGHTA and FQGNSA. The CDR3 is 15 residues long. Trimming pared 1 base from V and 0 bases from J, leaving 9 bases between. The CDR3 loop reads CASSLEGPSNYGYTF. DNA for the CDR3: TGTGCCAGCAGCTTAGAGGGGCCATCTAACTATGGCTACACCTTC.

This clonotype was detected a few times. The rearrangement links TRBV9 to TRBJ1-1; D uncertain. The CDR3 is 16 residues long. Trimming removed 4 bases at V and 1 base at J, with 17 bases between. From germline, CDR1 is SGDLS and CDR2 YYNGEE. CDR3 nucleotides: TGTGCCAGCAGCTCTTCACCGCTCGGCCAGAACACTGAAGCTTTCTTT. Encoded protein: CASSSSPLGQNTEAFF.

This clonotype was seen a few times. The chain couples TRBV20-1 to TRBJ1-6, with D perhaps matching TRBD1 (5 bases). V was clipped by 5 bases and J by 6 bases, with 11 bases between them. CDR3 length: 13 residues. Germline lookup yields CDR1 DFQATT and CDR2 SNEGSKA (reference sequence). The CDR3 here is CSAHKDSNSPLHF. The CDR3 region has the DNA TGCAGTGCTCACAAAGACAGTAATTCACCCCTCCACTTT.

This clonotype was seen a handful of times. J is TRBJ2-3 and V is TRBV21-1; the table's D gene call, TRBD2, was not cross checked with the DNA. TRBV21-1 is termed a pseudogene. The CDR3 sequence is 20 residues long. In nucleotides, the CDR3 is TGTGCCAGCAGCAACCCGGCCGGGACTAGCGGGGGGCATTCCACAGATACGCAGTATTTT. Translation: CASSNPAGTSGGHSTDTQYF.

The V call is TRBV20-1, the J call TRBJ1-4; possibly TRBD1 for D (5 bases). This CDR3 region has 16 residues. The germline CDR1 and CDR2 sequences are DFQATT and SNEGSKA (reference sequence). Trimming shortened V by 0 bases and J by 8 bases, and 19 bases separated the two germline ends. For the CDR3, the DNA is TGCAGTGCTAGAGAACCCGGGACGCGCCAAATGGAAAAACTGTTTTTT. Translated: CSAREPGTRQMEKLFF.

A few counts support this clonotype. V is TRBV7-3 and J is TRBJ2-7; 9 nucleotides match TRBD1. Germline lookup yields CDR1 SGHTA and CDR2 FQGTGA. The CDR3 has 17 amino acids. V dropped 5 bases and J dropped 0; count of bases not matched to a gene: 11. CDR3 amino acids: CASSPGRGTGSSYEQYF. CDR3 in DNA: TGTGCCAGCAGCCCAGGGAGAGGGACAGGGAGCTCCTACGAGCAGTACTTC.

This chain joins TRBV12-3 or TRBV12-4 and TRBJ2-3, with D maybe TRBD1 (6 bases). This CDR3 region has 15 residues. Trimming shortened V by 3 bases and J by 3 bases, and 13 bases separated the two germline ends. The CDR3 reads CASSFGRGATDTQYF. The CDR3 DNA sequence: TGTGCCAGCAGTTTCGGCAGGGGAGCTACAGATACGCAGTATTTT.

V and J are TRBV7-2 and TRBJ2-7; D is uncertain. CDR1 and CDR2 (germline): SGHTA, FQGNSA. This CDR3 comprises 16 residues. V was shortened by 5 bases and J by 3 bases, with 20 bases between the two germline ends. The CDR3 bases are TGTGCCAGCAGCCCTCATGGCGATCTCCCCATCTACGAGCAGTACTTC. Its translation is CASSPHGDLPIYEQYF. The full variable domain, with the rest looked up from reference TRBV7-2 and TRBJ2-7, is GAGVSQSPSNKVTEKGKDVELRCDPISGHTALYWYRQSLGQGLEFLIYFQGNSAPDKSGLPSDRFSAERTGGSVSTLTIQRTQQEDSAVYLCASSPHGDLPIYEQYFGPGTRLTVT.

This clonotype was observed many times. The chain recombines TRBV9 with TRBJ2-2; D call uncertain. V was pared by 1 base and J by 4 bases, with 11 bases between. Germline values: CDR1 SGDLS, CDR2 YYNGEE. The CDR3 extends over 15 amino acids. CDR3 residues: CASSVLSESTGELFF. Written as DNA, the CDR3 is TGTGCCAGCAGCGTATTGAGCGAAAGCACCGGGGAGCTGTTTTTT.

The chain joins TRBV20-1 to TRBJ1-5; the D gene is possibly TRBD1 (5 bases). This CDR3 has 15 amino acids. V gave up 6 bases and J gave up 3 bases, with 18 bases separating them. Germline V gene data show CDR1 as DFQATT and CDR2 as SNEGSKA (reference sequence). CDR3 protein: CSAPGGPQLNQPQHF. Written as DNA, the CDR3 is TGCAGTGCCCCCGGGGGACCGCAGCTCAATCAGCCCCAGCATTTT.

The table lists this clonotype with many counts. The chain carries TRBV9 and TRBJ2-7; 11 bases agree with TRBD2. V shed 2 bases and J 6 bases; nucleotides not matched to a gene: 7. Germline V CDR1 and CDR2: SGDLS, YYNGEE. The CDR3 is 15 amino acids. CDR3 protein: CASSVGGLAVGEQYF. In DNA, the CDR3 is TGTGCCAGCAGCGTGGGGGGACTAGCGGTCGGCGAGCAGTACTTC. Together with reference TRBV9 and TRBJ2-7, the CDR3 gives the full variable domain: DSGVTQTPKHLITATGQRVTLRCSPRSGDLSVYWYQQSLDQGLQFLIQYYNGEERAKGNILERFSAQQFPDLHSELNLSSLELGDSALYFCASSVGGLAVGEQYFGPGTRLTVT.

The V and J genes are TRBV29-1 and TRBJ1-2; D remains unclear. The CDR3 consists of 12 residues. The V and J ends lost 7 bases and 1 base respectively, with 10 bases between them. Germline values: CDR1 SQVTM, CDR2 ANQGSEA. The CDR3 spells CSAQIGNYGYTF. CDR3 bases: TGCAGCGCCCAGATCGGTAACTATGGCTACACCTTC.

In its sample, this clonotype was seen a few times. The genes are TRBV7-2 and TRBJ2-1; 9 positions agree with TRBD2. CDR1 is SGHTA and CDR2 is FQGNSA in the germline V gene. CDR3 length: 14 amino acids. The V gene end was trimmed by 2 bases and the J gene end by 8 bases; junction bases not matched to a gene: 4. CDR3 coding DNA: TGTGCCAGCAGCTTACTAGCGGGAAAGGATGAGCAGTTCTTC. This gives the protein CASSLLAGKDEQFF. Full variable domain (rest looked up from reference TRBV7-2 and TRBJ2-1): GAGVSQSPSNKVTEKGKDVELRCDPISGHTALYWYRQSLGQGLEFLIYFQGNSAPDKSGLPSDRFSAERTGGSVSTLTIQRTQQEDSAVYLCASSLLAGKDEQFFGPGTRLTVL.

CDR3 loop: CSATRGGINSPLHF. The CDR3 nucleotides read TGCAGTGCTACCCGGGGGGGGATTAATTCACCCCTCCACTTT. The rearrangement joins TRBV20-1 to TRBJ1-6, with D tentatively TRBD1 (5 bases). Per germline, CDR1 DFQATT and CDR2 SNEGSKA (reference sequence). This CDR3 spans 14 amino acids. Trimming stripped 4 bases from V and 6 bases from J, with 13 bases between.

This clonotype was seen a handful of times. This chain uses TRBV20-1 with TRBJ1-2, with TRBD1 as a possible D gene (6 bases). The germline gives CDR1 DFQATT, CDR2 SNEGSKA (reference sequence). The CDR3 totals 11 residues. Trimming stripped 4 bases from V and 7 bases from J, with 10 bases between. The CDR3 region is CSAIGGVGYTF. CDR3 in DNA: TGCAGTGCTATAGGGGGTGTTGGCTACACCTTC.

At least ten counts were recorded for this clonotype. The rearrangement joins TRBV5-5 to TRBJ2-1; D possibly uses TRBD1 or TRBD2 (5 bases each). CDR3 length equals 11 residues. V was cut by 1 base and J by 14 bases, with 10 bases left in between. Per germline, CDR1 SGHKS and CDR2 YYEKEE (reference sequence). The CDR3 spells CASSLNGGEFF. The CDR3 nucleotides are TGTGCCAGCAGCTTGAATGGGGGTGAGTTCTTC.

This clonotype was detected a few times. The J gene is TRBJ1-5, the V gene TRBV20-1; 9 bases agree with TRBD1. The CDR3 contains 15 residues. The V and J ends lost 2 bases and 2 bases, in that order; junction bases with no gene match: 4. CDR1 DFQATT and CDR2 SNEGSKA come from the germline V gene (reference sequence). This CDR3 reads CSARSWDRGNQPQHF. CDR3 coding DNA: TGCAGTGCTAGATCCTGGGACAGGGGCAATCAGCCCCAGCATTTT.

This rearrangement joins TRBV28 to TRBJ1-5; 7 positions agree with TRBD1. CDR1 is MDHEN, CDR2 SYDVKM, per germline. CDR3 size: 16 residues. V dropped 5 bases and J dropped 2; count of bases not matched to a gene: 9. The CDR3 sequence: CASSPMEGARNQPQHF. In DNA form, the CDR3 reads TGTGCCAGCAGTCCTATGGAGGGGGCACGCAATCAGCCCCAGCATTTT.

This clonotype was seen many times. The V and J genes are TRBV12-3 or TRBV12-4 and TRBJ1-2; TRBD1 might be the D (5 bases). Trimming shortened V by 3 bases and J by 5 bases, and 10 bases separated the two germline ends. The CDR3 is made up of 13 amino acids. The CDR3 here is CASSFGASYGYTF. The DNA of the CDR3 is TGTGCCAGCAGTTTCGGGGCGTCTTATGGCTACACCTTC.

Ten or more counts support this clonotype. The chain couples TRBV5-4 to TRBJ2-7; 7 bases fit TRBD2. This CDR3 comprises 15 residues. J gave up 0 bases and V 5 bases, and 8 bases lay outside the gene matches. Germline assignment: CDR1 SGHNT and CDR2 YYREEE (reference sequence). This chain's CDR3 is CASRGGMGNSYEQYF. CDR3 DNA sequence: TGTGCCAGCAGGGGGGGGATGGGCAACTCCTACGAGCAGTACTTC.

This clonotype was counted between two and nine times. The chain is built from TRBV7-2 and TRBJ1-1; 8 bases agree with TRBD1. With V trimmed by 0 bases and J by 0 bases, 6 bases remained unmatched. Germline assignment: CDR1 SGHTA and CDR2 FQGNSA. CDR3 length: 17 residues. In nucleotides, the CDR3 is TGTGCCAGCAGCTTAGCGCCCAGGGGGCCCGTGAACACTGAAGCTTTCTTT. Translating it yields CASSLAPRGPVNTEAFF.